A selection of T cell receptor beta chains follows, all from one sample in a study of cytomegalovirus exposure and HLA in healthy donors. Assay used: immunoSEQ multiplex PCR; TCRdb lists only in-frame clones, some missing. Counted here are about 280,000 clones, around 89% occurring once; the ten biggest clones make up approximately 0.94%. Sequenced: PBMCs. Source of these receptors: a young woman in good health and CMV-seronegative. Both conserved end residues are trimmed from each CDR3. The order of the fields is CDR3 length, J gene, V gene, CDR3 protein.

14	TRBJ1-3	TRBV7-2	ASSLLDRGLPNTIY
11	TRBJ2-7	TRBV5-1	ASSLEGTYEQY
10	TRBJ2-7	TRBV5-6	ASSLASYEQY
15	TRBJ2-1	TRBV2	ASQPWDYPFYYNEQF
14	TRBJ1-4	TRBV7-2	ASSLSSGQGYEKLF
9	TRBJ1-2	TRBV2	ASRTGDGYT
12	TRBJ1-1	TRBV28	ASSSQTGGRKAF
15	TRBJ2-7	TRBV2	ASSEIRSGTGHYEQY
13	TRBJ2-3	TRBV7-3	ASSFKGQASDTQY
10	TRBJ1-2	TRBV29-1	SVTGSAYGYT
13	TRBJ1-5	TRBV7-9	ASSSEGLSNQPQH
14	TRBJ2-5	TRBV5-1	ASSFPIPSGEETQY
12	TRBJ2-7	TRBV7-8	ASGRTPSREEQY
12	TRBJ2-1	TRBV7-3	ASSLGGTRNEQF
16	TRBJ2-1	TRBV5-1	ASSLEGTGTSGLREQF
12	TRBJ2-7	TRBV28	ASSLFGTGAEQY
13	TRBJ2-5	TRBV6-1	AARPQGVVLETQY
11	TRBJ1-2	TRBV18	ASSPDRIYGYT